The rows below give T cell receptor beta chains drawn from one sample of a study of cytomegalovirus exposure and HLA in healthy donors. Sequencing used immunoSEQ multiplex PCR; TCRdb keeps in-frame clones, though not all of them. The sample includes tens of thousands of clones, about 63% of them seen just once. Sequencing was carried out using PBMCs. Source of these receptors: a woman between 25 and 40 years old in good health and CMV-seronegative. Both conserved end residues are part of each CDR3.

J gene: TRBJ2-7
V gene: TRBV9
CDR3 protein: CASSPYARDIPYEQYF

J gene: TRBJ1-6
V gene: TRBV7-9
CDR3 protein: CASRRGPQNSPLHF

J gene: TRBJ2-3
V gene: TRBV19
CDR3 protein: CASSAGQGTDTQYF

J gene: TRBJ2-7
V gene: TRBV4-1
CDR3 protein: CASSQQQGSYEQYF

J gene: TRBJ1-2
V gene: TRBV6-1
CDR3 protein: CAYRGGLAYGYTF

J gene: TRBJ2-7
V gene: TRBV4-1
CDR3 protein: CASSQPRREHEQYF

J gene: TRBJ1-2
V gene: TRBV21-1
CDR3 protein: CASSKGDRTVNYGYTF

J gene: TRBJ2-2
V gene: TRBV9
CDR3 protein: CASSDPSGRKPGELFF

J gene: TRBJ2-2
V gene: TRBV5-1
CDR3 protein: CASSHDRVTGELFF

J gene: TRBJ2-7
V gene: TRBV27
CDR3 protein: CASSGGTDYEQYF

J gene: TRBJ1-5
V gene: TRBV2
CDR3 protein: CASSDRVYQPQHF

J gene: TRBJ1-2
V gene: TRBV5-8
CDR3 protein: CASSLGQGIGGYTF

J gene: TRBJ2-5
V gene: TRBV9
CDR3 protein: CASSVVGGETQYF

J gene: TRBJ2-2
V gene: TRBV10-1
CDR3 protein: CASSPTGDDTGELFF

J gene: TRBJ1-1
V gene: TRBV25-1
CDR3 protein: CASSEFQGGLTEAFF

J gene: TRBJ2-1
V gene: TRBV6-6
CDR3 protein: CASSYLSSYNEQFF

J gene: TRBJ1-5
V gene: TRBV7-2
CDR3 protein: CASSPPGGISNQPQHF

J gene: TRBJ2-7
V gene: TRBV6-5
CDR3 protein: CASSYLEGGKEYF

J gene: TRBJ2-5
V gene: TRBV9
CDR3 protein: CASSLDSRGRGGGETQYF

J gene: .
V gene: TRBV5-4
CDR3 protein: CASSSGLAGVSYEQYF

J gene: TRBJ2-2
V gene: TRBV11-2
CDR3 protein: CASSLTGGKNTGELFF

J gene: TRBJ1-4
V gene: TRBV27
CDR3 protein: CASRRGQGATNEKLFF

J gene: TRBJ2-7
V gene: TRBV4-1
CDR3 protein: CASSQDRVGEQYF

J gene: TRBJ1-5
V gene: TRBV6-1
CDR3 protein: CASSRQGYSNQPQHF

J gene: TRBJ1-1
V gene: TRBV30
CDR3 protein: CAWSPLSNTEAFF

J gene: TRBJ2-7
V gene: TRBV11-1
CDR3 protein: CASSFRTGGFVYEQYF

J gene: TRBJ2-1
V gene: TRBV6-6
CDR3 protein: CASSYSGQGYYNEQFF

J gene: TRBJ2-1
V gene: TRBV30
CDR3 protein: CAWEGLAGGEQFF

J gene: TRBJ2-3
V gene: TRBV5-4
CDR3 protein: CAQQGIDTDTQYF

J gene: TRBJ2-5
V gene: TRBV7-9
CDR3 protein: CASSPKVSGTQETQYF

J gene: TRBJ2-1
V gene: TRBV19
CDR3 protein: CASSMSVAGGGRNEQFF